The subject of this entry is one T cell receptor (beta chain). The sample originates from a study of shared clonotypes between healthy human individuals. Data came from immunoSEQ multiplex PCR; TCRdb stores just in-frame clones and leaves some out. The sample carries roughly 2,000,000 clones, about 94% recorded once. Naive CD8 populations comprised CD45RO-negative cells positively selected for CCR7, excluding terminally differentiated effector memory CD45RA+ cells. The CDR3 contains 14 residues. The TCR was taken from a man between 18 and 35 years old in good health. Some clones in this sample may be carry-over from other donors' samples. The chain carries TRBV21-1 and TRBJ1-5; the D segment call TRBD1 is taken from the table without a DNA check. TRBV21-1 corresponds to a pseudogene. Material for sequencing was naive CD8+ T cells from PBMCs. The CDR3 DNA reads as TGTGCCAGCAGCAAAGATGGGGCCGATCAGCCCCAGCATTTT. Translating it yields CASSKDGADQPQHF.